This TCR beta chain was recovered during a study of blood T cell repertoires in COVID-19. Turning to the study itself: The United States, Italy and Spain provided the acute and convalescent COVID-19 samples. PBMCs, B-cell-depleted T cells, or T cells provided the cDNA or gDNA that made up the material.

V shed 4 bases and J shed 0 bases, with 7 bases lying between them. The CDR3 length is 13 residues. Germline lookup yields CDR1 GTSNPN and CDR2 SVGIG (reference sequence). Original processing methods: Amplification with reference gene primers provided the estimates of nucleated cell counts. Libraries were prepared by immunoSEQ multiplex PCR; TCRdb keeps only in-frame clonotypes and omits some of them. That table is the source of V, J and clone size, and D and trimming were worked out from the DNA. Of roughly 96,000 clones listed, 82% are singletons. The specimen sequenced was peripheral blood. The chain is built from TRBV30 and TRBJ1-5; D unresolved. This TCR was sampled from a man older than 75 with acute or convalescent COVID-19. CDR3 sequence: CAWTGVSNQPQHF. The CDR3 coding sequence is TGTGCCTGGACCGGAGTTAGCAATCAGCCCCAGCATTTT.